One sample yielded the 26 T cell receptor beta chains listed below, sequenced in a study of T cells in Graves' hyperthyroidism and ophthalmopathy. Researchers amplified the TCR beta CDR3 regions from RNA transcripts. The primer set for the first-round RT-PCR of the TCR CDR3 was HTBI. In TCRdb, the multiplex PCR reads were re-called with MiXCR into one record per CDR3 protein. The table shows 550,000 to 650,000 distinct CDR3 sequences, with approximately 13% occurring only once. Sequencing used blood. These receptors were collected from a woman in her twenties or thirties with Graves' hyperthyroidism that later progressed to Graves' ophthalmopathy.

Many counts were recorded for this clonotype. This chain connects TRBV19 to TRBJ1-1; TRBD1 matches at 7 bases. V lost 3 bases and J lost 0; bases outside the gene matches: 4. The CDR3 has 15 amino acids. Germline CDR1 reads LNHDA; CDR2 reads SQIVND (reference sequence). The CDR3 region has the DNA TGTGCCAGTAGTATCCGGACAGGCATGAACACTGAAGCTTTCTTT. Protein: CASSIRTGMNTEAFF.

The chain employs TRBV7-2 and TRBJ1-2, with 9 positions matching TRBD1. From germline, CDR1 is SGHTA and CDR2 FQGNSA. The CDR3 extends over 13 amino acids. Unmatched junction bases numbered 7, after V lost 6 bases and J lost 8 bases. CDR3: CASRRTGVGGYTF. The CDR3, as DNA: TGTGCCAGCAGAAGGACAGGGGTCGGAGGCTACACCTTC. Based on the CDR3 plus reference TRBV7-2 and TRBJ1-2, the full variable domain is GAGVSQSPSNKVTEKGKDVELRCDPISGHTALYWYRQSLGQGLEFLIYFQGNSAPDKSGLPSDRFSAERTGGSVSTLTIQRTQQEDSAVYLCASRRTGVGGYTFGSGTRLTVV.

This clonotype was counted many times. The chain recombines TRBV12-3 or TRBV12-4 with TRBJ1-1; TRBD1 aligns across 12 bases. J lost 6 bases, V lost 5 bases, and 4 bases had no gene match. This CDR3 region has 14 residues. This CDR3 is CASSLRDRGPEAFF. For the CDR3, the DNA is TGTGCCAGCAGTCTCCGGGACAGGGGGCCTGAAGCTTTCTTT.

There are many counts of this clonotype. The CDR3 sequence: CASSYRASAPYGYTF. CDR3 sequence (DNA): TGTGCCAGCAGTTACAGGGCCTCGGCCCCCTATGGCTACACCTTC. The chain carries TRBV6-2 or TRBV6-3 and TRBJ1-2; no firm D call. This CDR3 contains 15 residues. The V end was cut by 2 bases, the J end by 4 bases, with 14 bases between. Germline loops: CDR1 MNHEY, CDR2 SVGEGT.

This clonotype was seen at least ten times. The rearrangement uses TRBV20-1 and TRBJ2-1; a weak D match, TRBD2 (7 bases). The CDR3 extends over 18 amino acids. The germline V gene encodes CDR1 DFQATT and CDR2 SNEGSKA (reference sequence). The ends were cut back, 5 bases at V and 8 bases at J, with 31 bases in the middle. Written as DNA, the CDR3 is TGCAGTGCTGAACAGGGAGGGCCGCTACCAGAAGGAGACGATGAGCAGTTCTTC. As protein: CSAEQGGPLPEGDDEQFF.

This clonotype was observed at least ten times. The chain carries TRBV2 and TRBJ2-7, with D hard to call. This CDR3 is built from 10 residues. Between the trimmed V and J ends, which lost 6 bases and 6 bases, there was a span of 6 bases. The germline CDR1 and CDR2 sequences are SNHLY and FYNNEI. The chain's CDR3 is CASRAGEQYF. The CDR3 coding sequence is TGTGCCAGCAGGGCAGGCGAGCAGTACTTC.

This clonotype was seen many times. V gene TRBV7-9 combines with J gene TRBJ2-3, with D possibly matching TRBD1 (6 bases). From germline, CDR1 is SEHNR and CDR2 FQNEAQ (reference sequence). CDR3 length equals 15 residues. With 6 bases removed from V and 5 bases from J, the gap between germline ends came to 18 bases. The DNA for the CDR3 is TGTGCCAGCAGTTCCATACAGGGACAAGGAGATACGCAGTATTTT. This translates into CASSSIQGQGDTQYF.

This clonotype was counted many times. V usage is TRBV30 and J usage is TRBJ2-5, with D possibly being TRBD2 (6 bases). In germline, CDR1 is GTSNPN, CDR2 SVGIG (reference sequence). The length of the CDR3 is 13 residues. V gave up 4 bases and J gave up 5 bases, with 14 bases separating them. CDR3 sequence: CAWKRRGMETQYF. The CDR3 DNA follows: TGTGCCTGGAAACGACGGGGGATGGAGACCCAGTACTTC.

This clonotype occurred once. The chain recombines TRBV24-1 with TRBJ2-1, with TRBD1 as a possible D gene (6 bases). CDR3 size: 17 residues. Germline V gene sequence: CDR1 KGHDR, CDR2 SFDVKD. V lost 4 bases and J 3 bases, leaving 18 bases between the germline ends. CDR3 residues: CATSDGGQSKNYNEQFF. CDR3 bases: TGTGCCACCAGTGACGGCGGACAGTCCAAAAACTACAATGAGCAGTTCTTC.

This clonotype occurred many times. The chain is built from TRBV6-2 or TRBV6-3 and TRBJ2-7; 13 nucleotides agree with TRBD2. From germline, CDR1 is MNHEY and CDR2 SVGEGT. The CDR3 is made up of 16 amino acids. Trimming cost V 6 bases and J 3 bases; bases outside gene matches: 8. The CDR3 bases are TGTGCCAGCAGGAAAACTGGGACTAGCGGGAACTACGAGCAGTACTTC. Protein product: CASRKTGTSGNYEQYF.

This clonotype was observed at least ten times. The chain is built from TRBV11-3 and TRBJ2-5, with 10 nucleotides matching TRBD1. The CDR3 is 17 amino acids. Germline V gives CDR1 SGHNT, CDR2 YENEEA. The ends lost 8 bases at V and 5 bases at J; junction bases unmatched: 17. The CDR3 nucleotides are TGTGCCAGCCAAGGACCCTGGGACAGGGGTGGCTCGGAGACCCAGTACTTC. This sequence encodes CASQGPWDRGGSETQYF.

This clonotype showed up many times. The rearrangement joins TRBV14 to TRBJ2-3, with D hard to call. Germline CDR1 and CDR2: SGHDN and FVKESK. Trimming removed 0 bases from V and 6 bases from J, with 10 bases in between. The CDR3 sequence is 14 residues long. The CDR3 loop reads CASSQDHWADTQYF. The CDR3 coding sequence is TGTGCCAGCAGCCAAGATCATTGGGCGGATACGCAGTATTTT.

There are many counts of this clonotype. The V gene is TRBV10-3, the J gene TRBJ2-7, with D perhaps matching TRBD1 or TRBD2 (5 bases each). Trimming took off 2 bases at V and 0 bases at J, with 8 bases between the two ends. CDR3 length: 14 residues. The V gene's germline CDR1 is ENHRY and CDR2 SYGVKD. The CDR3 loop is CAISERDPSYEQYF. The CDR3 DNA reads TGTGCCATCAGTGAGAGGGACCCCTCCTACGAGCAGTACTTC.

V and J are TRBV5-1 and TRBJ1-1; TRBD1 might be the D (5 bases). Germline-derived CDR1 and CDR2 are SGHRS and YFSETQ. V lost 2 bases to trimming and J lost 5 bases, with 13 bases between them. CDR3 size: 14 residues. In nucleotides, the CDR3 is TGCGCCAGCAGCTTAAGCGGGGGGATGACTGAAGCTTTCTTT. This translates into CASSLSGGMTEAFF.

The chain is built from TRBV6-5 and TRBJ2-2; 8 bases align to TRBD2. The CDR3 sequence is 19 residues long. The J segment lost 2 bases and the V segment lost 0 bases, leaving 11 bases of the junction unmatched. Germline V gene lookup returns CDR1 MNHEY and CDR2 SVGAGI. The CDR3 loop is CASSYSISPLAGNTGELFF. The CDR3 nucleotides read TGTGCCAGCAGTTACTCGATATCCCCCCTAGCGGGTAACACCGGGGAGCTGTTTTTT.

This clonotype was seen many times. The chain has TRBV6-5 and TRBJ1-3; 7 bases agree with TRBD1. This CDR3 is built from 16 residues. With V trimmed by 4 bases and J by 0 bases, 6 bases remained unmatched. Germline V gives CDR1 MNHEY, CDR2 SVGAGI. The CDR3 is CASSSTGAASGNTIYF. The DNA for the CDR3 is TGTGCCAGCAGTTCAACAGGGGCCGCCTCTGGAAACACCATATATTTT.

This clonotype has a handful of counts. The rearrangement joins TRBV29-1 to TRBJ2-3; 10 bases are a match to TRBD2. The junction had 5 bases not matched to a gene; V was cut back by 5 bases and J by 6 bases. The germline CDR1 and CDR2 sequences are SQVTM and ANQGSEA. The CDR3 has 13 residues. DNA for the CDR3: TGCAGCGTTAGAGCGGGAGGGTACGATACGCAGTATTTT. Protein sequence: CSVRAGGYDTQYF.

This clonotype was seen just once. A much larger clone lies a single base off, so this may be a read error. The chain is built from TRBV19 and TRBJ2-7; 9 nucleotides line up with TRBD1. This CDR3 comprises 17 residues. Germline V gene lookup returns CDR1 LNHDA and CDR2 SQIVND (reference sequence). The CDR3 coding sequence is TGTGTCAGTAGTATTGGAGGGGGACAGGGACACTCCTACGAGCAGTACTTC. Translated: CVSSIGGGQGHSYEQYF.

In its sample, this clonotype was seen a few times. The J gene is TRBJ2-7, the V gene TRBV4-2; TRBD2 matches 13 bases. Germline loops: CDR1 LGHNA, CDR2 YNFKEQ. The CDR3 is 15 amino acids. The J segment lost 3 bases and the V segment lost 3 bases, leaving 2 bases of the junction unmatched. CDR3 nucleotides: TGTGCCAGCAGCCAGGGGACTAGCGGGAACTACGAGCAGTACTTC. Residues: CASSQGTSGNYEQYF.

This clonotype was picked up many times. The gene calls are TRBV7-9 and TRBJ1-2; no definite D call. The CDR3 is made up of 13 amino acids. Trimming took off 6 bases at V and 2 bases at J, with 10 bases between the two ends. The germline gives CDR1 SEHNR, CDR2 FQNEAQ (reference sequence). The CDR3 nucleotides are TGTGCCAGCAGTTCCCGGGAAAACTATGGCTACACCTTC. It specifies CASSSRENYGYTF. Using reference TRBV7-9 and TRBJ1-2 for the parts outside the CDR3, the full variable domain is DTGVSQNPRHKITKRGQNVTFRCDPISEHNRLYWYRQTLGQGPEFLTYFQNEAQLEKSRLLSDRFSAERPKGSFSTLEIQRTEQGDSAMYLCASSSRENYGYTFGSGTRLTVV.

The V call is TRBV5-1, the J call TRBJ2-1, with TRBD2 identical over 13 bases. The CDR3 loop spans 15 amino acids. Germline lookup yields CDR1 SGHRS and CDR2 YFSETQ. Trimming removed 0 bases from V and 9 bases from J; junction bases left unmatched: 3. The CDR3 nucleotides are TGCGCCAGCAGCTTGGTACTAGCGGGAGGGGGTGAGCAGTTCTTC. Its translation is CASSLVLAGGGEQFF.

V and J are TRBV10-3 and TRBJ2-7, with 11 bases aligning to TRBD2. V dropped 11 bases and J dropped 2; count of bases not matched to a gene: 14. The CDR3 contains 16 residues. From germline, CDR1 is ENHRY and CDR2 SYGVKD. CDR3 in DNA: TGTGCCGCCCGGGGGGTAGCGGGAGGGGCGGCCTACGAGCAGTACTTC. Amino acids: CAARGVAGGAAYEQYF.

This chain links TRBV7-9 with TRBJ2-7, with D perhaps matching TRBD2 (5 bases). The V end was cut by 5 bases, the J end by 3 bases, with 23 bases between. Germline V lookup: CDR1 SEHNR, CDR2 FQNEAQ (reference sequence). CDR3 length: 17 amino acids. The CDR3 region is CASSPEFYLGRGYEQYF. CDR3 bases: TGTGCCAGCAGCCCGGAGTTCTATTTGGGGAGAGGCTACGAGCAGTACTTC.

This clonotype was observed many times. The genes are TRBV12-3 or TRBV12-4 and TRBJ1-1; 9 nucleotides align to TRBD1. J gave up 6 bases and V 4 bases, and 9 bases lay outside the gene matches. The CDR3 covers 15 residues. CDR3 loop: CASSWGQGTRAEAFF. CDR3 coding DNA: TGTGCCAGCAGTTGGGGACAGGGAACGAGGGCTGAAGCTTTCTTT.

This clonotype showed up many times. The chain carries TRBV28 and TRBJ2-7; D gene uncertain. CDR1 MDHEN and CDR2 SYDVKM come from the germline V gene. The V gene lost 7 bases and the J gene lost 2 bases, with 6 bases spanning the gap. The CDR3 is 11 residues long. The CDR3 region has the DNA TGTGCCAGCAATGGGGCCTACGAGCAGTACTTC. Its translation: CASNGAYEQYF.

The chain employs TRBV6-1 and TRBJ1-5, with D possibly matching TRBD1 (6 bases). In germline, CDR1 is MNHNS, CDR2 SASEGT. The CDR3 spans 15 residues. V dropped 5 bases and J dropped 0 bases, with 11 bases sitting between them. The CDR3 DNA sequence: TGTGCCAGCAGTAAGGGGGACCTTAGCAATCAGCCCCAGCATTTT. This gives the protein CASSKGDLSNQPQHF.